This T cell receptor beta chain was identified during a study of metastatic and nonmetastatic thyroid tumors. The overall study: The authors compared repertoires across blood and tumor or nodule tissue from malignant and benign thyroid patients. Whole-study findings and limits: Benign nodules reportedly had significantly lower TCR beta diversity than malignant thyroid tumors in blood and tumor.

The V and J ends lost 8 bases and 3 bases respectively, with 17 bases between them. Germline V gene sequence: CDR1 GTSNPN, CDR2 SVGIG (reference sequence). The CDR3 runs 13 residues. As handled by the study authors: Built for papillary thyroid cancer, a distant-metastasis classifier drew on CDR3 differences across clinicopathological groups. TCRdb reanalyzed the PCR reads via MiXCR. The V and J calls come from TCRdb's annotation, not from the publication. Found here are 6,800 or so clones, roughly 3.5% of them singletons; the top ten hold 16%. In its sample, this clone was seen many times. Antigen unknown. The entire patient cohort was treatment-naive prior to thyroid surgery.

The TCR originated in a female donor with papillary thyroid cancer or a benign thyroid nodule (not recorded which). Some clones in this sample may be carry-over from other donors' samples. The chain recombines TRBV30 with TRBJ2-7; D might be TRBD1 or TRBD2, each matching 6 bases. Sequenced input: tumor tissue. CDR3 sequence reads: CAMEYGGYYEQYF. CDR3 coding DNA: TGTGCCATGGAGTACGGGGGCTACTACGAGCAGTACTTC.